This T cell receptor (beta chain) derives from a study of blood T cell repertoires in COVID-19. Per the germline V gene, CDR1 is SGHRS and CDR2 is YFSETQ. V lost 4 bases to trimming and J lost 1 base, with 8 bases between them. The CDR3 consists of 13 residues. Clones were sequenced by immunoSEQ multiplex PCR, and TCRdb holds only the in-frame ones, with some missing. The sample gives a few hundred thousand clones, roughly 90% of which show up once; 4% is in the top ten. Sequencing used peripheral blood. The receptor's source is a woman aged 45-65 years with active or convalescent COVID-19. The chain couples TRBV5-1 to TRBJ1-1, with D perhaps matching TRBD1 (5 bases). CDR3 sequence (DNA): TGCGCCAGCAGCCTGACAGCGAACACTGAAGCTTTCTTT. As protein: CASSLTANTEAFF.